These 28 T cell receptor beta chains originate from one sample sequenced in a study of T-cell reconstitution after alpha-beta-depleted transplantation in children. Library preparation (for TCRbeta) was performed with unique molecular identifiers. TCRdb used MiXCR to reprocess the PCR reads, holding one entry per CDR3 protein. In the table there are about 580,000 distinct CDR3 sequences, 23% of which are singletons. Sequenced here: PBMCs, mostly from graft donor cells, sampled 360 days after TCRalphabeta/CD19-depleted stem cell transplant. All receptors come from a boy less than two years old who had a stem cell transplant for acute myeloid leukemia, so the T cells may come from the graft donor.

This clonotype showed up just a few times. The V call is TRBV6-1, the J call TRBJ2-4; D might be TRBD1 (6 bases). This CDR3 has 13 amino acids. Germline CDR1 and CDR2: MNHNS and SASEGT. Trimming removed 5 bases at V and 1 base at J, with 6 bases between. CDR3 residues: CASSTGAKNIQYF. The CDR3 DNA follows: TGTGCCAGCAGTACAGGGGCCAAAAACATTCAGTACTTC.

Only one count was recorded for this clonotype. V gene TRBV12-3 or TRBV12-4 combines with J gene TRBJ2-7; unclear D gene. CDR3 size: 15 residues. V gave up 4 bases and J gave up 6 bases, with 19 bases separating them. The CDR3 bases are TGTGCCAGCAGTTCCCCTAGGACCTCCCCTACCGAGCAGTACTTC. Protein: CASSSPRTSPTEQYF.

This clonotype was found many times. This chain uses TRBV25-1 with TRBJ2-3; 7 bases fit TRBD2. The CDR3 contains 14 residues. Germline V CDR1 and CDR2: MGHDK, SYGVNS. Germline trimming cut 6 bases from V and 2 bases from J; bases unmatched to any gene: 5. The CDR3: CASSRDYNTDTQYF. The CDR3 region has the DNA TGTGCCAGCAGCCGGGACTACAACACAGATACGCAGTATTTT.

The table lists this clonotype with a few counts. The chain couples TRBV15 to TRBJ2-3, with D unclear. The germline V gene encodes CDR1 LNHNV and CDR2 YYDKDF (reference sequence). This CDR3 is built from 16 residues. Deletions cut 0 bases from V and 2 bases from J, with 12 bases between. CDR3 region: CATSREWVPNTDTQYF. As DNA, the CDR3 is TGTGCCACCAGCAGAGAGTGGGTCCCCAACACAGATACGCAGTATTTT. The full variable domain, completed using reference TRBV15 and TRBJ2-3, is DAMVIQNPRYQVTQFGKPVTLSCSQTLNHNVMYWYQQKSSQAPKLLFHYYDKDFNNEADTPDNFQSRRPNTSFCFLDIRSPGLGDTAMYLCATSREWVPNTDTQYFGPGTRLTVL.

This clonotype showed up just a few times. The chain links TRBV10-3 to TRBJ1-6; TRBD1 aligns across 7 bases. This CDR3 contains 15 residues. The J segment lost 10 bases and the V segment lost 6 bases, leaving 12 bases of the junction unmatched. From germline, CDR1 is ENHRY and CDR2 SYGVKD. The DNA for the CDR3 is TGTGCCATCAGGAGCCCGGAGACAGGGAAGTCACCCCTCCACTTT. It codes for CAIRSPETGKSPLHF.

This clonotype was recorded many times. The chain has TRBV12-3 or TRBV12-4 and TRBJ2-3, with 8 bases fitting TRBD1. The length of the CDR3 is 17 residues. V was clipped by 4 bases and J by 1 base; unmatched bases: 10. As DNA, the CDR3 is TGTGCCAGCAGTTACCAGGGGGCGATGCGGCGCACAGATACGCAGTATTTT. It encodes CASSYQGAMRRTDTQYF.

This chain connects TRBV7-3 to TRBJ2-1; 10 bases match TRBD2. J was trimmed by 0 bases and V by 6 bases; bases with no gene match: 14. Per germline, CDR1 SGHTA and CDR2 FQGTGA. The CDR3 is 19 amino acids. The CDR3 DNA reads TGTGCCAGCAGTTTCTTCAGACTAGCGGGTAGGAGCTCCTACAATGAGCAGTTCTTC. This sequence encodes CASSFFRLAGRSSYNEQFF.

The chain is built from TRBV27 and TRBJ2-7; TRBD2 matches at 8 bases. Germline V gene sequence: CDR1 MNHEY, CDR2 SMNVEV (reference sequence). CDR3 length: 13 amino acids. Trimming cost V 6 bases and J 2 bases; bases outside gene matches: 3. Written as DNA, the CDR3 is TGTGCCAGCAGGTCGGGGGGGCCCTACGAGCAGTACTTC. Encoded protein: CASRSGGPYEQYF.

Ten or more counts support this clonotype. The chain carries TRBV29-1 and TRBJ2-7, with D hard to call. V dropped 4 bases and J dropped 2 bases, with 12 bases sitting between them. Germline-derived CDR1 and CDR2 are SQVTM and ANQGSEA. This CDR3 is built from 13 residues. The CDR3 DNA sequence: TGCAGCGTTGGGTTGCAGGTCCCCTACGAGCAGTACTTC. Translation gives CSVGLQVPYEQYF.

This clonotype was seen a few times. This rearrangement joins TRBV7-9 to TRBJ1-1; 7 bases agree with TRBD1. Germline V gives CDR1 SEHNR, CDR2 FQNEAQ (reference sequence). Germline trimming cut 5 bases from V and 0 bases from J; bases unmatched to any gene: 9. There are 16 residues in the CDR3. CDR3 sequence (DNA): TGTGCCAGCAGCCCCAGACAGGGCGGCATGAACACTGAAGCTTTCTTT. Encoded protein: CASSPRQGGMNTEAFF.

As concerns this clonotype: A much more abundant neighbour one base away suggests this may be a read error. The chain couples TRBV18 to TRBJ2-7; maybe TRBD2 (5 bases). The CDR3 spans 18 residues. Germline-derived CDR1 and CDR2 are KGHSH and LQKENI. CDR3 sequence (DNA): TGTGCCAGCTCACCACTGGTTCCCCTCGGGGTGCCACCCTACGAGCAGTGCGTC. Its translation: CASSPLVPLGVPPYEQCV.

The sample holds a few counts of this clonotype. The chain uses TRBV4-2 and TRBJ2-3, with D hard to call. Per germline, CDR1 LGHNA and CDR2 YNFKEQ. Trimming took 0 bases from V and 4 from J, leaving 8 bases between them. This CDR3 comprises 14 residues. CDR3 protein: CASSQEGRPDTQYF. CDR3 coding DNA: TGTGCCAGCAGCCAAGAGGGCCGTCCAGATACGCAGTATTTT.

This clonotype was observed many times. CDR3 sequence: CSAQGSGNTGELFF. The CDR3 coding sequence is TGCAGTGCTCAGGGGTCGGGGAACACCGGGGAGCTGTTTTTT. This chain connects TRBV20-1 to TRBJ2-2, with D tentatively TRBD1 (6 bases). Trimming shortened V by 5 bases and J by 1 base, and 11 bases separated the two germline ends. The CDR3 spans 14 residues. From germline, CDR1 is DFQATT and CDR2 SNEGSKA (reference sequence).

This clonotype was picked up many times. The V gene is TRBV5-1, the J gene TRBJ2-7; D is unclear. CDR1 SGHRS and CDR2 YFSETQ come from the germline V gene. The V end lost 7 bases, the J end lost 5 bases, and 13 bases lay between the germline ends. The CDR3 is made up of 12 amino acids. The CDR3 loop reads CASAESDHEQYF. For the CDR3, the DNA is TGCGCCAGCGCCGAATCGGACCACGAGCAGTACTTC.

The CDR3 DNA reads as TGTGCCAGCAGTTTAGTCGACCCCCCCTACGAGCAGTACTTC. This sequence encodes CASSLVDPPYEQYF. The V call is TRBV12-3 or TRBV12-4, the J call TRBJ2-7; D uncertain. The CDR3 spans 14 residues. The germline V and J ends were trimmed by 1 base and 2 bases, with 9 bases remaining between them.

This clonotype appeared many times. The chain joins TRBV21-1 to TRBJ2-7; the DNA was not used to check the table's D call, TRBD2. TRBV21-1 has pseudogene status. The CDR3 extends over 15 amino acids. CDR3 in amino acids: CASSKGGTILYEQYF. The CDR3 nucleotides read TGTGCCAGCAGCAAAGGAGGGACTATACTCTACGAGCAGTACTTC.

A remark on this clonotype: The CDR3 ends on some other residue instead of the conserved phenylalanine or tryptophan, so this is likely a read error. The chain couples TRBV28 to TRBJ1-5; D gene ambiguous. V lost 6 bases and J 4 bases, leaving 13 bases between the germline ends. Germline V gives CDR1 MDHEN, CDR2 SYDVKM. CDR3 size: 14 residues. CDR3 amino acids: CASSLGRKNQPQHS. CDR3 nucleotides: TGTGCCAGCAGCTTAGGGCGAAAGAATCAGCCCCAGCATTCT.

The chain employs TRBV20-1 and TRBJ1-1; D is uncertain. Trimming pared 0 bases from V and 11 bases from J, leaving 13 bases between. In germline, CDR1 is DFQATT, CDR2 SNEGSKA (reference sequence). This CDR3 is 12 amino acids long. CDR3 in DNA: TGCAGTGCTAGAGAGAGTAAATGGGATGCTTTCTTT. Translation: CSARESKWDAFF.

About this clonotype itself: This may come from a read error, since a much larger clone is one base off. The chain uses TRBV9 and TRBJ2-1; D uncertain. This CDR3 comprises 16 residues. Germline CDR1 is SGDLS and CDR2 is YYNGEE. CDR3 bases: TGTGCCAGCAGCAGATTAACGACGGTCTCCTACAATCAGCAGTTCTTC. Translating gives CASSRLTTVSYNQQFF.

A few counts support this clonotype. This chain connects TRBV20-1 to TRBJ2-3; D ambiguous. Germline-derived CDR1 and CDR2 are DFQATT and SNEGSKA (reference sequence). Trimming removed 7 bases from V and 3 bases from J, with 23 bases in between. The CDR3 consists of 16 residues. CDR3 coding DNA: TGCAGTGTCCTTTCCCCGGCCCCCACCGGGACAGATACGCAGTATTTT. It yields the protein CSVLSPAPTGTDTQYF.

This chain connects TRBV7-9 to TRBJ2-1; unclear D gene. The CDR3 spans 12 residues. V dropped 4 bases and J dropped 10 bases, with 11 bases sitting between them. Germline loops: CDR1 SEHNR, CDR2 FQNEAQ (reference sequence). The CDR3 region has the DNA TGTGCCAGCAGCTCCATAAACGGCGAGCAGTTCTTC. This codes for CASSSINGEQFF.

Turning to this clonotype: Germline and junction disagree at one end, which may indicate a read error. The CDR3 DNA reads TGTGCCACCAGCAAAGATTGGACGCGGGGGAATGAGCAGTTCTTC. Translation gives CATSKDWTRGNEQFF. The chain links TRBV3-1 to TRBJ2-1, with 7 nucleotides matching TRBD2. CDR1 LGHDT and CDR2 YNNKEL come from the germline V gene (reference sequence). The CDR3 length is 15 residues.

This clonotype was observed a handful of times. The chain links TRBV20-1 to TRBJ1-1; D not certain. V lost 0 bases to trimming and J lost 5 bases, with 13 bases between them. Looked up from germline, CDR1 is DFQATT and CDR2 is SNEGSKA (reference sequence). This CDR3 is built from 14 residues. The CDR3 DNA sequence: TGCAGTGCTAGAGATGCTGGGAGAGGGACTGAAGCTTTCTTT. Protein product: CSARDAGRGTEAFF.

This clonotype was counted at least ten times. The J gene is TRBJ1-5, the V gene TRBV28; D may be TRBD1 (5 bases). V was clipped by 8 bases and J by 11 bases, with 16 bases between them. The CDR3 is 12 residues long. Germline values: CDR1 MDHEN, CDR2 SYDVKM. The CDR3 sequence: CASGRDGAAQHF. The CDR3 DNA reads as TGTGCCAGCGGAAGGGACGGCGCGGCCCAGCATTTT.

The gene calls are TRBV20-1 and TRBJ2-7; 9 bases map to TRBD2. The CDR3 sequence is 15 residues long. After removal of 5 bases from V and 0 bases from J, the junction contained 8 bases not matched to a gene. CDR1 and CDR2 from the germline V gene are DFQATT and SNEGSKA (reference sequence). For the CDR3, the DNA is TGCAGTGCTGCACCACTAGCGGGCGACTCCTACGAGCAGTACTTC. This translates into CSAAPLAGDSYEQYF.

CDR3: CASSMPAMGEGYEQFF. CDR3 nucleotides: TGTGCCAGTAGTATGCCGGCTATGGGTGAGGGATATGAGCAGTTCTTC. The V gene is TRBV19, the J gene TRBJ2-1, with a tentative D call TRBD2 (5 bases). Germline CDR1 LNHDA, CDR2 SQIVND (reference sequence). The CDR3 totals 16 residues. V gave up 3 bases and J gave up 8 bases, with 20 bases separating them.

The V and J genes are TRBV3-1 and TRBJ2-3; possibly TRBD2 for D (7 bases). V was pared by 0 bases and J by 0 bases, with 16 bases between. This CDR3 spans 18 amino acids. Germline CDR1 reads LGHDT; CDR2 reads YNNKEL (reference sequence). CDR3 DNA sequence: TGTGCCAGCAGCCAAGACGGGGCGGGGGCCTTTAGCACAGATACGCAGTATTTT. Its protein product is CASSQDGAGAFSTDTQYF.

The chain recombines TRBV20-1 with TRBJ2-1; 12 positions match TRBD1. This CDR3 is built from 14 residues. Germline V CDR1 and CDR2: DFQATT, SNEGSKA (reference sequence). V was pared by 6 bases and J by 7 bases, with 7 bases of the junction left unmatched. CDR3 in amino acids: CSALGTGGGNEQFF. In DNA form, the CDR3 reads TGCAGTGCGCTCGGGACAGGGGGCGGAAATGAGCAGTTCTTC.